These 29 T cell receptor beta chains came from one sample sequenced in a study of blood T cells in healthy people across ages. Primers used in a second PCR of roughly 6 to 11 cycles were a sample-barcoded 5' primer and a J-beta primer mix. A single record per CDR3 protein comes from TCRdb applying MiXCR to the 5' RACE reads. The profile shows some 800,000 distinct CDR3 sequences, about 42% of them singletons. Sequencing was carried out using blood. These receptors all come from a man aged 60 to 69 in good health.

V usage is TRBV27 and J usage is TRBJ2-7; D perhaps matches TRBD2 (6 bases). The CDR3 extends over 12 amino acids. Germline CDR1 MNHEY, CDR2 SMNVEV (reference sequence). V lost 3 bases, J lost 7 bases, and 10 bases lay in between. CDR3 in amino acids: CASSFYAGEQYF. CDR3 nucleotide sequence: TGTGCCAGCAGTTTCTACGCGGGGGAGCAGTACTTC.

This clonotype has a handful of counts. The genes are TRBV20-1 and TRBJ2-1; D is tentatively TRBD1 or TRBD2 (5 bases each). Germline values: CDR1 DFQATT, CDR2 SNEGSKA (reference sequence). The CDR3 has 14 amino acids. V was shortened by 5 bases and J by 2 bases, with 13 bases between the two germline ends. The DNA for the CDR3 is TGCAGTGCTGGTGGGGGAGTCGCCTACAATGAGCAGTTCTTC. Its translation: CSAGGGVAYNEQFF.

This chain joins TRBV12-5 and TRBJ2-3; D unresolved. The CDR3 is 12 residues long. Deletions cut 4 bases from V and 10 bases from J, with 12 bases between. The germline CDR1 and CDR2 sequences are LGHNT and FRNRAP. CDR3 nucleotides: TGTGCTAGTGGTTACGAGATCCCCCCGCAGTATTTT. It codes for CASGYEIPPQYF.

This clonotype appeared many times. The rearrangement uses TRBV29-1 and TRBJ1-2; possible D gene TRBD1, 6 bases. Germline V lookup: CDR1 SQVTM, CDR2 ANQGSEA. The CDR3 is made up of 13 amino acids. Trimming stripped 2 bases from V and 4 bases from J, with 11 bases between. The chain's CDR3 is CSVEPQGPYGYTF. The DNA for the CDR3 is TGCAGCGTTGAACCACAGGGCCCCTATGGCTACACCTTC.

The sample holds one count of this clonotype. The gene calls are TRBV11-2 and TRBJ2-6; D is possibly TRBD1 (6 bases). Trimming removed 6 bases at V and 0 bases at J, with 15 bases between. The CDR3 has 17 residues. Germline CDR1 is SGHAT and CDR2 is FQNNGV. The CDR3 is CASRTGTPISGANVLTF. The CDR3 bases are TGTGCCAGCAGAACCGGGACACCAATCTCTGGGGCCAACGTCCTGACTTTC.

The chain combines TRBV6-2 or TRBV6-3 with TRBJ2-1, with a tentative D call TRBD1 (5 bases). The V gene's germline CDR1 is MNHEY and CDR2 SVGEGT. V lost 10 bases and J 8 bases, leaving 15 bases between the germline ends. This CDR3 is built from 12 residues. As DNA, the CDR3 is TGTGCCACCCGACCAGGGTACTATGAGCAGTTCTTC. This codes for CATRPGYYEQFF.

V gene TRBV30 combines with J gene TRBJ1-1; D unclear. Looked up from germline, CDR1 is GTSNPN and CDR2 is SVGIG (reference sequence). The V end lost 4 bases, the J end lost 0 bases, and 12 bases lay between the germline ends. This CDR3 region has 14 residues. This chain's CDR3 is CAWIRQALNTEAFF. CDR3 sequence (DNA): TGTGCCTGGATTAGGCAGGCCTTGAACACTGAAGCTTTCTTT.

The V gene is TRBV2, the J gene TRBJ2-2; D might be TRBD2 (6 bases). The V end was cut by 8 bases, the J end by 4 bases, with 14 bases between. CDR1 is SNHLY, CDR2 FYNNEI, per germline. The CDR3 is 14 amino acids. The CDR3 DNA reads TGTGCCAGCGTTAGGGGAGGCACCACCGGGGAGCTGTTTTTT. It encodes CASVRGGTTGELFF.

The chain uses TRBV6-6 and TRBJ1-4, with D unresolved. This CDR3 is built from 12 residues. V was shortened by 5 bases and J by 7 bases, with 8 bases between the two germline ends. Germline loops: CDR1 MNHNY, CDR2 SVGAGI (reference sequence). Here the CDR3 reads CASSPPSEKLFF. The CDR3 coding sequence is TGTGCCAGCAGTCCCCCGTCTGAAAAACTGTTTTTT.

As DNA, the CDR3 is TGTGCCAGCAGCTTAGCGCCGTTACGCACAGATACGCAGTATTTT. Its protein is CASSLAPLRTDTQYF. The V gene is TRBV7-8, the J gene TRBJ2-3; no clear D gene. In germline, CDR1 is SGHVS, CDR2 FQNEAQ. Trimming left V 0 bases short and J 1 base short, with 8 bases between. The CDR3 consists of 15 residues.

This clonotype was detected only a few times. V usage is TRBV6-5 and J usage is TRBJ2-4; D is perhaps TRBD1 (5 bases). Germline V lookup: CDR1 MNHEY, CDR2 SVGAGI. The CDR3 is 20 amino acids. Trimming removed 5 bases from V and 0 bases from J, with 26 bases in between. CDR3 nucleotide sequence: TGTGCCAGCAGTAACCAGGGTTTCTCAATGACCGCGCTAGCCAAAAACATTCAGTACTTC. It is translated as CASSNQGFSMTALAKNIQYF.

CDR3 nucleotides: TGTGCCAGCAGTTGGAACAGAATACCCTATGGCTACACCTTC. Its protein is CASSWNRIPYGYTF. V gene TRBV28 combines with J gene TRBJ1-2; D is uncertain. With 4 bases removed from V and 4 bases from J, the gap between germline ends came to 13 bases. The CDR3 has 14 amino acids. CDR1 is MDHEN and CDR2 is SYDVKM in the germline V gene.

This clonotype was seen a handful of times. The chain has TRBV7-2 and TRBJ2-5; TRBD2 agrees at 7 bases. CDR1 and CDR2 (germline): SGHTA, FQGNSA. The CDR3 runs 16 residues. The V and J ends lost 8 bases and 2 bases, in that order; junction bases with no gene match: 14. The CDR3 here is CASATPSGGIQETQYF. The CDR3 DNA follows: TGTGCCAGCGCCACCCCGTCCGGGGGGATACAAGAGACCCAGTACTTC.

This chain joins TRBV27 and TRBJ1-2; D unresolved. The CDR3 runs to 16 residues. Per the germline V gene, CDR1 is MNHEY and CDR2 is SMNVEV (reference sequence). V lost 3 bases, J lost 2 bases, and 16 bases lay in between. The CDR3 reads CASSFKGIGGNYGYTF. The CDR3 bases are TGTGCCAGCAGTTTCAAAGGTATAGGCGGGAACTATGGCTACACCTTC.

This rearrangement joins TRBV7-2 to TRBJ1-2; a weak D match, TRBD1 (6 bases). The V gene's germline CDR1 is SGHTA and CDR2 FQGNSA. The CDR3 loop spans 13 amino acids. The germline V and J ends were trimmed by 7 bases and 7 bases, with 16 bases remaining between them. CDR3 protein: CASKLSGGLGYTF. The CDR3 bases are TGTGCCAGCAAGCTCTCCGGGGGGCTTGGCTACACCTTC.

CDR3 loop: CASSPILAGESQGTQYF. CDR3 DNA sequence: TGTGCCAGCAGCCCGATTCTAGCGGGGGAATCCCAGGGAACGCAGTATTTT. The chain joins TRBV3-1 to TRBJ2-3; TRBD2 matches at 10 bases. The J segment lost 9 bases and the V segment lost 4 bases, leaving 16 bases of the junction unmatched. Germline V gives CDR1 LGHDT, CDR2 YNNKEL (reference sequence). The CDR3 is made up of 17 amino acids.

This clonotype occurred once. This chain joins TRBV6-2 or TRBV6-3 and TRBJ1-2; no clear D gene. Trimming removed 5 bases from V and 7 bases from J, with 11 bases in between. Germline CDR1 reads MNHEY; CDR2 reads SVGEGT. The CDR3 is made up of 12 amino acids. CDR3 region: CASSQSGLGYTF. The DNA for the CDR3 is TGTGCCAGCAGTCAGTCCGGGCTTGGCTACACCTTC.

The chain combines TRBV20-1 with TRBJ1-5; D is unclear. V lost 3 bases, J lost 0 bases, and 6 bases lay in between. CDR1 is DFQATT and CDR2 is SNEGSKA in the germline V gene (reference sequence). The CDR3 has 13 amino acids. The CDR3 DNA reads TGCAGTGCTAGCGGGCCTAGCAATCAGCCCCAGCATTTT. Amino acid sequence: CSASGPSNQPQHF.

V and J are TRBV5-1 and TRBJ2-1; 11 bases fit TRBD2. Per germline, CDR1 SGHRS and CDR2 YFSETQ. Trimming at V came to 4 bases and at J to 1 base, leaving 19 bases not matched to a gene. This CDR3 has 21 amino acids. CDR3 in DNA: TGCGCCAGCAGCGGCGGGGCATCGGTTAGCGGGGGGGCACAGTCCTACAATGAGCAGTTCTTC. Its translation is CASSGGASVSGGAQSYNEQFF.

The chain has TRBV3-1 and TRBJ2-5; 7 positions match TRBD1. The CDR3 runs to 14 residues. J was trimmed by 5 bases and V by 1 base; bases with no gene match: 4. CDR1 and CDR2 from the germline V gene are LGHDT and YNNKEL (reference sequence). Here the CDR3 DNA reads TGTGCCAGCAGCCAAGCTTCCAGGGGGGAGACCCAGTACTTC. Protein: CASSQASRGETQYF.

This chain joins TRBV6-5 and TRBJ1-2; 10 bases fit TRBD1. The CDR3 is 14 residues long. Germline-derived CDR1 and CDR2 are MNHEY and SVGAGI. Trimming removed 6 bases from V and 5 bases from J; junction bases left unmatched: 6. The CDR3 DNA reads TGTGCCAGCAGACCCCCGGGACAGGGGTATGGCTACACCTTC. The encoded protein is CASRPPGQGYGYTF.

This clonotype was detected only a few times. The rearrangement links TRBV20-1 to TRBJ2-7; 9 bases match TRBD2. In germline, CDR1 is DFQATT, CDR2 SNEGSKA (reference sequence). The V gene end was trimmed by 6 bases and the J gene end by 0 bases; junction bases not matched to a gene: 9. The CDR3 is made up of 15 amino acids. The CDR3 sequence is CSANPAGGSSYEQYF. The DNA for the CDR3 is TGCAGTGCAAATCCAGCGGGGGGCTCCTCCTACGAGCAGTACTTC.

This clonotype was observed a handful of times. The chain has TRBV27 and TRBJ2-5; maybe TRBD2 (6 bases). V was trimmed by 8 bases and J by 11 bases, leaving 18 bases between them. Germline-derived CDR1 and CDR2 are MNHEY and SMNVEV (reference sequence). The CDR3 has 12 residues. The CDR3 loop is CASAKGLREQYF. The DNA of the CDR3 is TGTGCCAGCGCGAAAGGGCTTCGGGAGCAGTACTTC.

The chain employs TRBV4-3 and TRBJ2-5; the D is unclear. Trimming took off 2 bases at V and 4 bases at J, with 11 bases between the two ends. Germline assignment: CDR1 LGHNA and CDR2 YSLEER. The CDR3 runs to 14 residues. As DNA, the CDR3 is TGCGCCAGCAGCCAACAAAGCGCCGGAGAGACCCAGTACTTC. Its protein is CASSQQSAGETQYF.

With respect to this clonotype: A single base separates this from a much larger clone, so it may be a read error. This chain links TRBV7-2 with TRBJ2-1; D is possibly TRBD2 (5 bases). Near its end, the DNA agrees better with TRBJ2-7, so the J call may be wrong. The CDR3 is made up of 14 amino acids. Germline CDR1 is SGHTA and CDR2 is FQGNSA. In DNA, the CDR3 is TGTGCCAGCAGCTTAGAGCGTCGGGGTAATGAGCAGTACTTC. It yields the protein CASSLERRGNEQYF.

The chain uses TRBV20-1 and TRBJ2-7; 7 bases fit TRBD2. Germline V CDR1 and CDR2: DFQATT, SNEGSKA (reference sequence). The CDR3 runs to 12 residues. The J segment lost 6 bases and the V segment lost 5 bases, leaving 7 bases of the junction unmatched. CDR3 nucleotide sequence: TGCAGTGCTTACCGAGGGGAGGGCGAGCAGTACTTC. This codes for CSAYRGEGEQYF.

This chain uses TRBV12-3 or TRBV12-4 with TRBJ2-7; 8 bases map to TRBD2. The length of the CDR3 is 14 residues. J was trimmed by 5 bases and V by 5 bases; bases with no gene match: 8. The CDR3 sequence is CASSPGGGFHEQYF. CDR3 sequence (DNA): TGTGCCAGCAGTCCGGGAGGGGGGTTCCACGAGCAGTACTTC.

This clonotype appeared once. DNA of the CDR3: TGCAGTGCCGGATCCGGACAGGGGCCCAATGAGCAGTTCTTC. Translation: CSAGSGQGPNEQFF. The J gene is TRBJ2-1, the V gene TRBV20-1; 9 bases align to TRBD1. Germline V gene sequence: CDR1 DFQATT, CDR2 SNEGSKA (reference sequence). The V segment lost 6 bases and the J segment 6 bases; nucleotides outside the gene matches: 9. CDR3 length equals 14 residues.

This chain joins TRBV7-2 and TRBJ2-3, with D uncertain. Germline CDR1 reads SGHTA; CDR2 reads FQGNSA. The CDR3 is 16 residues long. The ends were cut back, 5 bases at V and 6 bases at J, with 21 bases in the middle. CDR3 DNA sequence: TGTGCCAGCAGCATCGACTCCCCCGCGACTGGGGATACGCAGTATTTT. This encodes CASSIDSPATGDTQYF.